The 26 T cell receptor beta chains below come from one sample, sequenced in a study of blood T cell repertoires in COVID-19. The protocol was immunoSEQ multiplex PCR, while the TCRdb copy is restricted to in-frame clones and leaves out a portion. The sample comprises about 75,000 clones, roughly 89% of which are singletons, and around 6.7% rests with the top ten. Sequenced input: peripheral blood. The source of these receptors is a woman aged 50 to 60 with acute or convalescent COVID-19.

The rearrangement uses TRBV24-1 and TRBJ2-3; D gene unclear. In germline, CDR1 is KGHDR, CDR2 SFDVKD. Trimming pared 5 bases from V and 4 bases from J, leaving 12 bases between. The CDR3 runs to 14 residues. DNA of the CDR3: TGTGCCACCAGTGCGACTCATGGAGCAGATACGCAGTATTTT. Translation gives CATSATHGADTQYF.

The rearrangement links TRBV18 to TRBJ1-4, with TRBD1 identical over 8 bases. The CDR3 has 18 residues. The junction had 10 bases not matched to a gene; V was cut back by 2 bases and J by 2 bases. Germline V CDR1 and CDR2: KGHSH, LQKENI. CDR3 coding DNA: TGTGCCAGCTCACCATTGCGGGCAGGGGGCTCGACTAATGAAAAACTGTTTTTT. It translates to CASSPLRAGGSTNEKLFF. Filled out from reference TRBV18 and TRBJ1-4, the complete variable domain reads NAGVMQNPRHLVRRRGQEARLRCSPMKGHSHVYWYRQLPEEGLKFMVYLQKENIIDESGMPKERFSAEFPKEGPSILRIQQVVRGDSAAYFCASSPLRAGGSTNEKLFFGSGTQLSVL.

V and J are TRBV2 and TRBJ2-2; TRBD2 aligns across 8 bases. V was clipped by 0 bases and J by 4 bases; unmatched bases: 7. Per germline, CDR1 SNHLY and CDR2 FYNNEI. The CDR3 runs 17 residues. The CDR3 DNA is TGTGCCAGCAGTGAAGCGCGGGGGGCACGGGTCACCGGGGAGCTGTTTTTT. Translation: CASSEARGARVTGELFF.

The CDR3 sequence is CASSRDSGQQETQYF. The CDR3, as DNA: TGTGCCAGCAGCCGCGATTCTGGTCAACAAGAGACCCAGTACTTC. The chain employs TRBV28 and TRBJ2-5; no reliable D call. Germline loops: CDR1 MDHEN, CDR2 SYDVKM. This CDR3 spans 15 amino acids. V lost 6 bases and J lost 2, with 16 bases in between.

The V gene is TRBV11-2, the J gene TRBJ2-5, with 14 bases identical to TRBD2. The V and J ends lost 5 bases and 4 bases, in that order; junction bases with no gene match: 9. CDR3 length equals 17 residues. CDR1 and CDR2 from the germline V gene are SGHAT and FQNNGV. The CDR3 DNA reads TGTGCCAGCAGCCCCGGGACTAGCGGGAGTCGGGGAGAGACCCAGTACTTC. Residues: CASSPGTSGSRGETQYF. The full variable domain, in which reference TRBV11-2 and TRBJ2-5 provide the parts outside the CDR3, is EAGVAQSPRYKIIEKRQSVAFWCNPISGHATLYWYQQILGQGPKLLIQFQNNGVVDDSQLPKDRFSAERLKGVDSTLKIQPAKLEDSAVYLCASSPGTSGSRGETQYFGPGTRLLVL.

This clone was picked up one time. This chain links TRBV15 with TRBJ1-1, with D possibly TRBD1 on 5 matching bases. The CDR3 has 16 amino acids. Trimming removed 0 bases from V and 3 bases from J, with 14 bases in between. CDR1 is LNHNV and CDR2 is YYDKDF in the germline V gene (reference sequence). CDR3: CATSRDAGPRDTEAFF. CDR3 coding DNA: TGTGCCACCAGCAGAGATGCAGGGCCAAGGGACACTGAAGCTTTCTTT.

The chain has TRBV19 and TRBJ2-7, with 11 bases identical to TRBD2. The trim removed 4 bases at V and 7 bases at J, leaving 9 bases unmatched. Per the germline V gene, CDR1 is LNHDA and CDR2 is SQIVND (reference sequence). The CDR3 consists of 15 residues. Here the CDR3 reads CASSKGLAGIWEQYF. In nucleotides, the CDR3 is TGTGCCAGTAGTAAAGGACTAGCGGGTATATGGGAGCAGTACTTC. The whole variable domain, remainder taken from reference TRBV19 and TRBJ2-7, is DGGITQSPKYLFRKEGQNVTLSCEQNLNHDAMYWYRQDPGQGLRLIYYSQIVNDFQKGDIAEGYSVSREKKESFPLTVTSAQKNPTAFYLCASSKGLAGIWEQYFGPGTRLTVT.

J is TRBJ1-2 and V is TRBV30, with 8 bases aligning to TRBD1. V was pared by 2 bases and J by 8 bases, with 7 bases of the junction left unmatched. CDR1 and CDR2 (germline): GTSNPN, SVGIG (reference sequence). The CDR3 is 13 residues long. The CDR3 sequence is CAWSHGRGQGYTF. CDR3 nucleotides: TGTGCCTGGAGTCATGGCAGGGGGCAAGGCTACACCTTC.

This clone was observed a handful of times. This chain joins TRBV6-1 and TRBJ2-7, with TRBD1 matching 10 bases. CDR1 is MNHNS, CDR2 SASEGT, per germline. This CDR3 has 17 residues. V lost 1 base, J lost 3 bases, and 9 bases stayed unmatched. CDR3 in amino acids: CASSEVGTGVTYYEQYF. The CDR3 nucleotides read TGTGCCAGCAGTGAAGTTGGGACAGGGGTCACCTACTACGAGCAGTACTTC.

The rearrangement joins TRBV30 to TRBJ1-1; D might be TRBD1 (6 bases). V was cut by 1 base and J by 1 base, with 7 bases left in between. The length of the CDR3 is 13 residues. CDR1 and CDR2 from the germline V gene are GTSNPN and SVGIG (reference sequence). In nucleotides, the CDR3 is TGTGCCTGGAGTGAGGACAGGAACACTGAAGCTTTCTTT. Encoded protein: CAWSEDRNTEAFF.

This chain links TRBV30 with TRBJ2-3; 8 bases fit TRBD2. This CDR3 has 15 amino acids. V gave up 3 bases and J gave up 0 bases; unmatched junction bases: 5. Germline values: CDR1 GTSNPN, CDR2 SVGIG (reference sequence). The CDR3 region has the DNA TGTGCCTGGAGGCCGGGGGGGACTAGCACAGATACGCAGTATTTT. Translation gives CAWRPGGTSTDTQYF.

The chain joins TRBV29-1 to TRBJ2-1; D is perhaps TRBD1 (6 bases). Looked up from germline, CDR1 is SQVTM and CDR2 is ANQGSEA. This CDR3 spans 11 amino acids. V lost 6 bases to trimming and J lost 6 bases, with 9 bases between them. The CDR3 sequence: CSVAQGNEQFF. The DNA of the CDR3 is TGCAGCGTGGCACAGGGCAATGAGCAGTTCTTC.

This chain uses TRBV2 with TRBJ1-5, with a tentative D call TRBD1 (5 bases). The CDR3 runs 15 residues. Germline V gives CDR1 SNHLY, CDR2 FYNNEI. V lost 4 bases, J lost 4 bases, and 14 bases lay in between. Here the CDR3 reads CASSVRGGRNQPQHF. The CDR3 DNA sequence: TGTGCCAGCAGTGTAAGGGGAGGGCGGAATCAGCCCCAGCATTTT.

The J gene is TRBJ1-2, the V gene TRBV30; tentatively, D is TRBD1 (6 bases). The CDR3 is 14 amino acids. V was cut by 3 bases and J by 4 bases, with 15 bases left in between. Germline loops: CDR1 GTSNPN, CDR2 SVGIG (reference sequence). The DNA of the CDR3 is TGTGCCTGGAGGGGGGCCGTATCAGCCTATGGCTACACCTTC. The encoded protein is CAWRGAVSAYGYTF. The variable domain in full, completed from reference TRBV30 and TRBJ1-2, reads SQTIHQWPATLVQPVGSPLSLECTVEGTSNPNLYWYRQAAGRGLQLLFYSVGIGQISSEVPQNLSASRPQDRQFILSSKKLLLSDSGFYLCAWRGAVSAYGYTFGSGTRLTVV.

The rearrangement links TRBV4-1 to TRBJ1-1; 8 bases match TRBD1. Losses at the gene ends were 5 bases for V and 4 bases for J; bases not matched to a gene: 3. This CDR3 has 13 amino acids. Germline CDR1 MGHRA, CDR2 YSYEKL. This CDR3 is CASSSTGGTEAFF. Written as DNA, the CDR3 is TGCGCCAGCAGCTCCACAGGGGGCACTGAAGCTTTCTTT.

About this clone itself: The sample contains more than one DNA sequence encoding this CDR3. The chain recombines TRBV28 with TRBJ2-1; TRBD2 agrees at 7 bases. Germline V gene sequence: CDR1 MDHEN, CDR2 SYDVKM. This CDR3 is built from 15 residues. Trimming cost V 2 bases and J 5 bases; bases outside gene matches: 6. This CDR3 reads CASSLASGPHNEQFF. CDR3 DNA sequence: TGTGCCAGCAGTTTAGCTAGCGGCCCCCACAATGAGCAGTTCTTC. Using reference TRBV28 and TRBJ2-1 for the parts outside the CDR3, the full variable domain is DVKVTQSSRYLVKRTGEKVFLECVQDMDHENMFWYRQDPGLGLRLIYFSYDVKMKEKGDIPEGYSVSREKKERFSLILESASTNQTSMYLCASSLASGPHNEQFFGPGTRLTVL.

V and J are TRBV7-3 and TRBJ2-1, with 8 bases lining up with TRBD1. Germline lookup yields CDR1 SGHTA and CDR2 FQGTGA. The CDR3 covers 17 residues. V gave up 3 bases and J gave up 5 bases; unmatched junction bases: 12. The CDR3 DNA reads TGTGCCAGCAGCTTTTATGGACAGGGTATGTCAGACAATGAGCAGTTCTTC. Its protein is CASSFYGQGMSDNEQFF.

The V and J genes are TRBV3-1 (or the pseudogene TRBV3-2) and TRBJ1-3, with D perhaps matching TRBD1 (5 bases). With 4 bases removed from V and 2 bases from J, the gap between germline ends came to 15 bases. The CDR3 length is 16 residues. Germline loops: CDR1 LGHDT, CDR2 YNNKEL (reference sequence). The CDR3 loop reads CASSPGYGQAGNTIYF. The DNA for the CDR3 is TGTGCCAGCAGCCCCGGATACGGACAAGCTGGAAACACCATATATTTT.

The chain recombines TRBV6-1 with TRBJ2-1, with 7 bases aligning to TRBD1. Trimming at V came to 1 base and at J to 1 base, leaving 1 base not matched to a gene. This CDR3 comprises 15 residues. The V gene's germline CDR1 is MNHNS and CDR2 SASEGT. This chain's CDR3 is CASSEGGQSYNEQFF. The CDR3, as DNA: TGTGCCAGCAGTGAAGGGGGACAGTCCTACAATGAGCAGTTCTTC.

The chain employs TRBV5-4 and TRBJ2-7, with D possibly matching TRBD2 (6 bases). The CDR3 spans 14 residues. V was trimmed by 3 bases and J by 4 bases, leaving 14 bases between them. Germline assignment: CDR1 SGHNT and CDR2 YYREEE (reference sequence). CDR3 protein: CASSSGVSPYEQYF. Here the CDR3 DNA reads TGTGCCAGCAGCTCGGGAGTTTCGCCATACGAGCAGTACTTC.

J is TRBJ2-5 and V is TRBV30, with 11 bases matching TRBD2. Germline values: CDR1 GTSNPN, CDR2 SVGIG (reference sequence). V was pared by 2 bases and J by 4 bases, with 0 bases of the junction left unmatched. CDR3 size: 13 residues. The CDR3 DNA follows: TGTGCCTGGAGTACTAGCGGGGGAGAGACCCAGTACTTC. Amino acids: CAWSTSGGETQYF.

The DNA of the CDR3 is TGTGCCAGCAGTTTATACGGCAGGGGAAACACTGAAGCTTTCTTT. This codes for CASSLYGRGNTEAFF. The chain is built from TRBV28 and TRBJ1-1, with TRBD1 as a possible D gene (6 bases). V dropped 1 base and J dropped 2 bases, with 11 bases sitting between them. This CDR3 has 15 amino acids. CDR1 is MDHEN, CDR2 SYDVKM, per germline.

This sequence joins TRBV28 and TRBJ1-1, with 10 bases lining up with TRBD1. The CDR3 is made up of 14 amino acids. Germline CDR1 MDHEN, CDR2 SYDVKM. V shed 4 bases and J 5 bases; nucleotides not matched to a gene: 4. Written as DNA, the CDR3 is TGTGCCAGCAGTTCCGGACAGGGGGATACTGAAGCTTTCTTT. Translated: CASSSGQGDTEAFF.

The chain carries TRBV5-4 and TRBJ1-3, with D unclear. The germline CDR1 and CDR2 sequences are SGHNT and YYREEE (reference sequence). Trimming took 1 base from V and 2 from J, leaving 7 bases between them. This CDR3 comprises 14 residues. The CDR3 reads CASSLLSAGNTIYF. The CDR3 nucleotides read TGTGCCAGCAGCTTGCTCTCCGCTGGAAACACCATATATTTT.

The V call is TRBV6-1, the J call TRBJ2-1, with 8 nucleotides matching TRBD2. Germline V CDR1 and CDR2: MNHNS, SASEGT. V gave up 4 bases and J gave up 0 bases; unmatched junction bases: 5. The CDR3 has 16 residues. DNA of the CDR3: TGTGCCAGCAGTGCCAAGAGCGGGAGCTCCTACAATGAGCAGTTCTTC. This gives the protein CASSAKSGSSYNEQFF.

The V call is TRBV28, the J call TRBJ1-4, with TRBD1 as a possible D gene (5 bases). The CDR3 loop spans 15 amino acids. The germline V gene encodes CDR1 MDHEN and CDR2 SYDVKM. With 1 base removed from V and 8 bases from J, the gap between germline ends came to 14 bases. The CDR3 loop reads CASSLLGEMGEKLFF. DNA for the CDR3: TGTGCCAGCAGTTTATTAGGGGAAATGGGGGAAAAACTGTTTTTT.